This T cell receptor (beta chain) emerged from a study of OX40 agonist ivuxolimab in advanced cancers. Study as a whole: Checkpoint inhibitors had been given previously to roughly 40% of patients. Partial responses were observed in three patients, of whom one had hepatocellular carcinoma and two had cutaneous melanoma.

Germline CDR1 and CDR2: LGHNA and YNFKEQ. Unmatched junction bases numbered 10, after V lost 0 bases and J lost 2 bases. The CDR3 extends over 18 amino acids. Generated by immunoSEQ multiplex PCR, the TCRdb table keeps only in-frame clones and is missing some. The sample has nearly 80,000 clones, less than 95% seen once. The source of this sequence is an adult with an advanced solid tumor such as melanoma, head and neck, liver or kidney cancer. This specimen consisted of CD4+ or CD8+ T cells sorted from blood, obtained in a trial of the OX40 agonist ivuxolimab. The V call is TRBV4-2, the J call TRBJ2-7; TRBD2 matches at 10 bases. CDR3 region: CASSQDVLAGVGAYEQYF. The CDR3 DNA sequence: TGTGCCAGCAGCCAAGATGTGCTAGCGGGAGTAGGGGCCTACGAGCAGTACTTC.